This T cell receptor beta chain is drawn from a study of regulatory T cells in long-lasting Graves disease. The CDR3 has 15 amino acids. V was pared by 4 bases and J by 5 bases, with 7 bases of the junction left unmatched. Per the germline V gene, CDR1 is SEHNR and CDR2 is FQNEAQ (reference sequence). Turning to this clonotype: The antigen is undetermined.

Study findings and constraints: In persistent patients, shared public clonotypes (around 2,500) outnumbered those in new patients (around 1,000). It was peripheral blood alone, not thyroid tissue, that was studied.

Construction of TCR beta libraries relied on iRepertoire HTBI primers and on Arm-PCR targeting CDR3 regions. One entry per CDR3 protein results from TCRdb running MiXCR on the multiplex PCR reads. The sample holds roughly 500,000 distinct CDR3 sequences, 20% to 25% seen once. Time point reported: persistent/refractory GD, antithyroid drugs over 5 years with positive TRAb. PBMC RNA was the source of the TCR library. The TCR sequence derives from a female donor with Graves disease. This material consisted of peripheral blood mononuclear cells (PBMCs), taken when the disease was refractory, from a patient treated with antithyroid drugs. The chain has TRBV7-9 and TRBJ1-4; 7 nucleotides match TRBD1. This chain's CDR3 is CASSSLGQLNEKLFF. For the CDR3, the DNA is TGTGCCAGCAGCTCATTGGGACAGCTGAATGAAAAACTGTTTTTT.